This T cell receptor (beta chain) was captured in a study of blood T cell dynamics during melanoma immunotherapy. General study results and limits: Disease-control patients' PBMC repertoires became either more clonal or more diverse at W3.

Repertoires were generated with immunoSEQ multiplex PCR, while TCRdb's copy carries only in-frame clones and drops some. The table shows more than 12,000 clones, with roughly 92% occurring only once. The time point: week 3, after first cycle of checkpoint inhibitor. Comments on this clone: The target antigen is unknown.

The CDR3 contains 15 residues. V was cut by 1 base and J by 8 bases, with 18 bases left in between. Germline V lookup: CDR1 GTSNPN, CDR2 SVGIG (reference sequence). The chain links TRBV30 to TRBJ2-4; D might be TRBD1 (6 bases). The sequencing used blood, collected from a patient treated with checkpoint blockade. This sequence originates from a human donor with melanoma. CDR3 sequence (DNA): TGTGCCTGGAGTGAAAGGGGGACCCCTCGGGACATTCAGTACTTC. Translated: CAWSERGTPRDIQYF.